This T cell receptor beta chain was found in a study of blood T cell repertoires in COVID-19. At the level of the study: The samples span acute and convalescent COVID-19 from the United States, Italy and Spain. Nucleic acid was either cDNA or gDNA, and it came from T cells, B-cell-depleted T cells, or PBMCs.

How the authors handled the data: Nucleated cell counts were estimated from reference gene primer amplification. The repertoire was sequenced with immunoSEQ multiplex PCR; TCRdb's copy has only in-frame clones and lacks some. V and J calls and clone size follow that table, whereas D and trimming were derived from the DNA. In the table there are hundreds of thousands of clones, roughly 89% of which are singletons. Germline V gives CDR1 SGHRS, CDR2 YFSETQ. The CDR3 length is 15 residues. V trimming: 0 bases; J trimming: 4 bases; junction bases outside the gene matches: 4. The clonotype originates from a woman aged 18-35 years who had recovered from COVID-19. The V and J genes are TRBV5-1 and TRBJ2-1; 7 nucleotides align to TRBD2. Sequencing input: peripheral blood. The CDR3: CASSLVSGEYNEQFF. The DNA of the CDR3 is TGCGCCAGCAGCTTGGTCAGCGGGGAATACAATGAGCAGTTCTTC. Variable domain in full (rest from reference TRBV5-1 and TRBJ2-1): KAGVTQTPRYLIKTRGQQVTLSCSPISGHRSVSWYQQTPGQGLQFLFEYFSETQRNKGNFPGRFSGRQFSNSRSEMNVSTLELGDSALYLCASSLVSGEYNEQFFGPGTRLTVL.